The 27 T cell receptor beta chains presented below share a single source sample, sequenced in a study of T cells after yellow fever vaccination (dated by TCRdb to about 2019). Library construction relied on 5' RACE. Instrument on record: Illumina NovaSeq 6000. TCRdb trimmed the raw reads at Q25, called clones with MiXCR and kept productive beta chains. Each entry is one CDR3 protein sequence, shown with its most common DNA and genes. The sample table shows approximately 120,000 distinct CDR3 sequences, and roughly 15% are seen once. Of the sample, roughly 44% falls within the top ten clones. The treatment or condition label here, explained by the study, means: live attenuated yellow fever vaccine strain. The starting material was CD8+ T cells sorted from PBMCs, obtained 5 days after the yellow fever booster vaccination. These receptors all come from a man aged 18 to 29 who received the YFV17D yellow fever vaccine.

V and J are TRBV2 and TRBJ2-7, with D perhaps matching TRBD2 (6 bases). In germline, CDR1 is SNHLY, CDR2 FYNNEI. The CDR3 is 12 residues long. The germline V and J ends were trimmed by 6 bases and 7 bases, with 13 bases remaining between them. This CDR3 reads CASREGMGEQYV. The CDR3 coding sequence is TGTGCCAGCAGGGAGGGGATGGGGGAGCAGTACGTC.

This clonotype was seen a few times. This chain uses TRBV4-1 with TRBJ1-5; a possible D gene is TRBD1 (5 bases). This CDR3 spans 15 amino acids. Trimming took 6 bases from V and 0 from J, leaving 12 bases between them. Germline CDR1 and CDR2: MGHRA and YSYEKL. The CDR3 sequence: CASRERDVSNQPQHF. CDR3 in DNA: TGCGCCAGCAGGGAGAGGGACGTTAGCAATCAGCCCCAGCATTTT.

This chain links TRBV27 with TRBJ2-2; tentative D call: TRBD2 (5 bases). The V gene's germline CDR1 is MNHEY and CDR2 SMNVEV (reference sequence). The CDR3 loop spans 15 amino acids. V was trimmed by 3 bases and J by 1 base, leaving 9 bases between them. CDR3: CASSLSSGNTGELFF. CDR3 nucleotide sequence: TGTGCCAGCAGTTTGTCGAGCGGGAACACCGGGGAGCTGTTTTTT.

This clonotype occurred a few times. V and J are TRBV7-9 and TRBJ1-1; the D gene is possibly TRBD1 (6 bases). The CDR3 totals 14 residues. V lost 5 bases to trimming and J lost 6 bases, with 16 bases between them. Germline V lookup: CDR1 SEHNR, CDR2 FQNEAQ (reference sequence). The CDR3 coding sequence is TGTGCCAGCAGCGAGATCCAGGGGTTATCTGAAGCTTTCTTT. It yields the protein CASSEIQGLSEAFF. Variable domain in full (rest from reference TRBV7-9 and TRBJ1-1): DTGVSQNPRHKITKRGQNVTFRCDPISEHNRLYWYRQTLGQGPEFLTYFQNEAQLEKSRLLSDRFSAERPKGSFSTLEIQRTEQGDSAMYLCASSEIQGLSEAFFGQGTRLTVV.

J is TRBJ2-3 and V is TRBV9, with TRBD1 identical over 10 bases. Germline lookup yields CDR1 SGDLS and CDR2 YYNGEE. V dropped 3 bases and J dropped 3; count of bases not matched to a gene: 4. This CDR3 region has 15 residues. CDR3 nucleotide sequence: TGTGCCAGCAGCGACCGGGACAGGGGAACAGATACGCAGTATTTT. The encoded protein is CASSDRDRGTDTQYF.

This clonotype occurred a few times. CDR3 protein: CASSQVPTVKEQYF. DNA for the CDR3: TGTGCCAGCAGCCAAGTCCCTACGGTGAAAGAGCAGTACTTC. V usage is TRBV14 and J usage is TRBJ2-7; D is unclear. Germline CDR1 SGHDN, CDR2 FVKESK. The CDR3 covers 14 residues. With 1 base removed from V and 7 bases from J, the gap between germline ends came to 14 bases. Looking up the rest from reference TRBV14 and TRBJ2-7 gives the full variable domain: EAGVTQFPSHSVIEKGQTVTLRCDPISGHDNLYWYRRVMGKEIKFLLHFVKESKQDESGMPNNRFLAERTGGTYSTLKVQPAELEDSGVYFCASSQVPTVKEQYFGPGTRLTVT.

This clonotype was seen repeatedly, ten times or more. V usage is TRBV4-1 and J usage is TRBJ2-2, with D possibly called TRBD1 or TRBD2 (5 bases each). This CDR3 has 16 residues. Germline values: CDR1 MGHRA, CDR2 YSYEKL. Trimming removed 2 bases at V and 6 bases at J, with 16 bases between. The CDR3 nucleotides are TGCGCCAGCAGCCAAATGGGACGTCAGGGCGCCGGGGAGCTGTTTTTT. Translating it yields CASSQMGRQGAGELFF.

This clonotype was seen more than once but under ten times. The chain combines TRBV6-2 or TRBV6-3 with TRBJ1-5; D unclear. The CDR3 runs to 18 residues. Looked up from germline, CDR1 is MNHEY and CDR2 is SVGEGT. V was pared by 0 bases and J by 0 bases, with 15 bases between. The CDR3 DNA reads TGTGCCAGCAGTTACTCGAGGGTCGGATTGAATAGCAATCAGCCCCAGCATTTT. Its protein is CASSYSRVGLNSNQPQHF.

This clonotype was picked up a small number of times. The chain uses TRBV7-9 and TRBJ2-2, with 7 bases fitting TRBD2. Unmatched junction bases numbered 7, after V lost 4 bases and J lost 5 bases. The CDR3 contains 15 residues. From germline, CDR1 is SEHNR and CDR2 FQNEAQ (reference sequence). DNA for the CDR3: TGTGCCAGCAGCTACCAACTAGCGACAACCGGGGAGCTGTTTTTT. Protein: CASSYQLATTGELFF.

V gene TRBV4-3 combines with J gene TRBJ2-7, with 7 bases that match TRBD1. J gave up 2 bases and V 1 base, and 2 bases lay outside the gene matches. The CDR3 extends over 14 amino acids. Germline CDR1 is LGHNA and CDR2 is YSLEER. DNA for the CDR3: TGCGCCAGCAGCCAAGGAGGGGGCGCCTACGAGCAGTACTTC. It is translated as CASSQGGGAYEQYF.

This rearrangement joins TRBV4-3 to TRBJ2-7; 9 positions match TRBD1. From germline, CDR1 is LGHNA and CDR2 YSLEER. This CDR3 is 18 amino acids long. Trimming removed 0 bases from V and 5 bases from J; junction bases left unmatched: 14. The CDR3 nucleotides are TGCGCCAGCAGCCAAGAATTACTTTTGGTGGGACAGGGAGACGAGCAGTACTTC. Translation gives CASSQELLLVGQGDEQYF.

The chain combines TRBV6-6 with TRBJ2-1, with TRBD2 matching 11 bases. This CDR3 spans 16 amino acids. V shed 1 base and J 5 bases; nucleotides not matched to a gene: 4. Germline assignment: CDR1 MNHNY and CDR2 SVGAGI (reference sequence). CDR3 sequence reads: CASSYFLAGGNNEQFF. In DNA, the CDR3 is TGTGCCAGCAGTTACTTTCTAGCGGGGGGAAACAATGAGCAGTTCTTC.

The J gene is TRBJ2-1, the V gene TRBV7-2, with 10 bases matching TRBD2. The ends lost 5 bases at V and 12 bases at J; junction bases unmatched: 10. The CDR3 loop spans 14 amino acids. The germline V gene has CDR1 SGHTA and CDR2 FQGNSA. DNA for the CDR3: TGTGCCAGCAGCCGGCTAGCGGGGGTCCAGGGGCAGTTCTTC. Translation gives CASSRLAGVQGQFF.

This clonotype was seen a handful of times. The gene calls are TRBV4-3 and TRBJ1-2; D may be TRBD1 (5 bases). This CDR3 contains 14 residues. The V gene lost 0 bases and the J gene lost 1 base, with 6 bases spanning the gap. Per germline, CDR1 LGHNA and CDR2 YSLEER. Here the CDR3 reads CASSQDGGNYGYTF. The CDR3 DNA reads as TGCGCCAGCAGCCAAGACGGGGGTAACTATGGCTACACCTTC.

This clonotype was detected ten times or more. The chain is built from TRBV12-5 and TRBJ2-1, with 8 positions matching TRBD1. V was pared by 7 bases and J by 5 bases, with 16 bases of the junction left unmatched. The CDR3 is 17 amino acids. Germline values: CDR1 LGHNT, CDR2 FRNRAP. DNA for the CDR3: TGTGCTAGTGAAGGGGGGTTCGACAGGGGTACCCACAATGAGCAGTTCTTC. It yields the protein CASEGGFDRGTHNEQFF.

The chain has TRBV5-5 and TRBJ2-3, with D tentatively TRBD1 or TRBD2 (6 bases each). Germline assignment: CDR1 SGHKS and CDR2 YYEKEE (reference sequence). V was trimmed by 0 bases and J by 0 bases, leaving 17 bases between them. This CDR3 is 18 amino acids long. CDR3 in amino acids: CASSLVSGTGTSTDTQYF. The CDR3 region has the DNA TGTGCCAGCAGCTTGGTATCTGGAACAGGGACTAGCACAGATACGCAGTATTTT.

This clonotype was found a few times. This CDR3 reads CASSLKLPYEQYF. The CDR3 nucleotides are TGTGCCAGCAGTTTAAAACTACCCTACGAGCAGTACTTC. The genes are TRBV27 and TRBJ2-7; D is ambiguous. The V gene's germline CDR1 is MNHEY and CDR2 SMNVEV (reference sequence). The CDR3 loop spans 13 amino acids. V gave up 2 bases and J gave up 2 bases, with 7 bases separating them.

V is TRBV12-3 or TRBV12-4 and J is TRBJ1-1; D is unresolved. V lost 2 bases, J lost 5 bases, and 12 bases lay in between. The CDR3 runs to 14 residues. The CDR3 coding sequence is TGTGCCAGCAGTTTAAGGCAGGAAAGGACTGAAGCTTTCTTT. It encodes CASSLRQERTEAFF.

This clonotype was detected a few times. The rearrangement uses TRBV27 and TRBJ2-7; D ambiguous. V was cut by 3 bases and J by 0 bases, with 12 bases left in between. The germline V gene encodes CDR1 MNHEY and CDR2 SMNVEV (reference sequence). The CDR3 length is 15 residues. CDR3 sequence reads: CASSFVQAVSYEQYF. The CDR3 coding sequence is TGTGCCAGCAGTTTCGTGCAGGCCGTCTCCTACGAGCAGTACTTC.

This clonotype showed up just a few times. At one of its ends the junction is not consistent with the germline gene, which may arise from a read error. The chain carries TRBV7-9 and TRBJ1-6; possibly TRBD1 for D (5 bases). Germline V gives CDR1 SEHNR, CDR2 FQNEAQ (reference sequence). This CDR3 region has 15 residues. The CDR3 DNA reads as TGTTCCAGCAGCGGCCCTTGGGGGAGGAATTCACCCCTCCACTTT. Amino acid sequence: CSSSGPWGRNSPLHF.

This clonotype came up a few times. The chain employs TRBV6-2 or TRBV6-3 and TRBJ2-2; 9 bases match TRBD1. This CDR3 has 15 amino acids. Germline loops: CDR1 MNHEY, CDR2 SVGEGT. V gave up 6 bases and J gave up 1 base; unmatched junction bases: 3. Written as DNA, the CDR3 is TGTGCCAGCAGCAGGGACAGGGTGAACACCGGGGAGCTGTTTTTT. Its protein product is CASSRDRVNTGELFF.

This chain links TRBV29-1 with TRBJ1-1; D ambiguous. The CDR3 runs 13 residues. Germline V gene sequence: CDR1 SQVTM, CDR2 ANQGSEA. Trimming removed 8 bases at V and 4 bases at J, with 17 bases between. CDR3 nucleotide sequence: TGCAGCTTCTCAACCCCCGCGGGCACTGAAGCTTTCTTT. Encoded protein: CSFSTPAGTEAFF.

This chain joins TRBV4-3 and TRBJ1-5, with 8 bases identical to TRBD1. Germline V gene sequence: CDR1 LGHNA, CDR2 YSLEER. Trimming at V came to 0 bases and at J to 5 bases, leaving 6 bases not matched to a gene. CDR3 size: 16 residues. The CDR3 coding sequence is TGCGCCAGCAGCCAAGATCGGCAGGGGGCATATCAGCCCCAGCATTTT. As protein: CASSQDRQGAYQPQHF.

This clonotype showed up just a few times. The rearrangement joins TRBV6-2 or TRBV6-3 to TRBJ2-2; 13 nucleotides align to TRBD2. CDR1 is MNHEY, CDR2 SVGEGT, per germline. After removal of 6 bases from V and 2 bases from J, the junction contained 9 bases not matched to a gene. The CDR3 spans 18 residues. The CDR3 loop reads CASSLTSGGRSNTGELFF. The CDR3 coding sequence is TGTGCCAGCAGCCTGACTAGCGGGGGGCGGAGCAACACCGGGGAGCTGTTTTTT.

The gene calls are TRBV19 and TRBJ2-1; D gene ambiguous. V lost 3 bases, J lost 6 bases, and 15 bases lay in between. The CDR3 consists of 15 residues. Germline V CDR1 and CDR2: LNHDA, SQIVND (reference sequence). In nucleotides, the CDR3 is TGTGCCAGTAGTATTTCGGGCTGGCGCGCCAATGAGCAGTTCTTC. This encodes CASSISGWRANEQFF.

The table lists this clonotype with a few counts. The chain combines TRBV10-3 with TRBJ2-1; either TRBD1 or TRBD2 may supply D (5 bases each). V was pared by 4 bases and J by 5 bases, with 12 bases between. This CDR3 region has 14 residues. The germline V gene has CDR1 ENHRY and CDR2 SYGVKD. CDR3: CAISGDLTNNEQFF. The CDR3, as DNA: TGTGCCATCAGTGGGGACCTAACAAACAATGAGCAGTTCTTC.

This clonotype came up a few times. The V call is TRBV20-1, the J call TRBJ2-7, with TRBD2 as a possible D gene (5 bases). The V and J ends lost 6 bases and 2 bases respectively, with 14 bases between them. Germline V gene sequence: CDR1 DFQATT, CDR2 SNEGSKA (reference sequence). The CDR3 is made up of 13 amino acids. CDR3 bases: TGCAGTGCCCGAGGACTCTCGACCTACGAGCAGTACGTC. It is translated as CSARGLSTYEQYV.